A single sample gave rise to the 8 T cell receptor beta chains below, sequenced in a study of graft-versus-host responses after intestinal transplantation. Assay used: immunoSEQ multiplex PCR; TCRdb lists only in-frame clones, some missing. Among under 75,000 clones listed, under 90% were seen once. Intraepithelial and lamina propria lymphocytes were isolated from graft specimens. Material: ileum tissue, obtained more than 350 days after transplant. These receptors were obtained from a human patient who received an intestinal transplant, so some T cells may come from the graft donor.

The chain couples TRBV29-1 to TRBJ2-7, with D possibly matching TRBD1 (7 bases). There are 12 residues in the CDR3. The V end lost 7 bases, the J end lost 2 bases, and 12 bases lay between the germline ends. Looked up from germline, CDR1 is SQVTM and CDR2 is ANQGSEA. CDR3 coding DNA: TGCAGCGCCGCGGGACAGACCTACGAGCAGTACTTC. Encoded protein: CSAAGQTYEQYF.

The CDR3 protein is CASSVDRDYTEQYF. CDR3 nucleotides: TGTGCCAGCAGCGTAGATCGGGACTATACCGAGCAGTACTTC. V gene TRBV9 combines with J gene TRBJ2-7; 7 bases map to TRBD2. This CDR3 is 14 amino acids long. Trimming at V came to 0 bases and at J to 6 bases, leaving 6 bases not matched to a gene. Per germline, CDR1 SGDLS and CDR2 YYNGEE. The variable domain in full, completed from reference TRBV9 and TRBJ2-7, reads DSGVTQTPKHLITATGQRVTLRCSPRSGDLSVYWYQQSLDQGLQFLIQYYNGEERAKGNILERFSAQQFPDLHSELNLSSLELGDSALYFCASSVDRDYTEQYFGPGTRLTVT.

The genes are TRBV7-2 and TRBJ2-7; D is uncertain. The CDR3 length is 13 residues. Looked up from germline, CDR1 is SGHTA and CDR2 is FQGNSA. V lost 5 bases and J lost 4, with 12 bases in between. The CDR3 loop is CASSTPGAYEQYF. DNA for the CDR3: TGTGCCAGCAGCACACCAGGAGCATACGAGCAGTACTTC.

V gene TRBV7-2 combines with J gene TRBJ2-2; the D gene is possibly TRBD2 (6 bases). The CDR3 extends over 14 amino acids. Germline lookup yields CDR1 SGHTA and CDR2 FQGNSA. Trimming took 5 bases from V and 5 from J, leaving 12 bases between them. The CDR3 reads CASSQSGATGELFF. CDR3 in DNA: TGTGCCAGCAGCCAATCGGGAGCGACCGGGGAGCTGTTTTTT.

The rearrangement uses TRBV6-5 and TRBJ2-2, with D possibly TRBD2 on 6 matching bases. V dropped 6 bases and J dropped 7 bases, with 9 bases sitting between them. The CDR3 is made up of 12 amino acids. Germline V gives CDR1 MNHEY, CDR2 SVGAGI. DNA of the CDR3: TGTGCCAGCAGCCGGGGGAGCGGGGAGCTGTTTTTT. This encodes CASSRGSGELFF.

In regard to this clone: Relative to the germline gene, one junction end is altered; a read error may explain this. This chain uses TRBV2 with TRBJ1-1; D is unclear. Germline V lookup: CDR1 SNHLY, CDR2 FYNNEI. The CDR3 contains 13 residues. CDR3: CASREEIDTEAFF. CDR3 bases: TGTGCCAGCAGGGAAGAAATAGACACTGAAGCTTTCTTT.

The V gene is TRBV11-2, the J gene TRBJ2-1; the D is unclear. From germline, CDR1 is SGHAT and CDR2 FQNNGV. With 4 bases removed from V and 6 bases from J, the gap between germline ends came to 10 bases. The length of the CDR3 is 13 residues. This CDR3 reads CASSSPYGNEQFF. CDR3 bases: TGTGCCAGCAGCTCCCCCTATGGCAATGAGCAGTTCTTC. The full variable domain, rest sourced from reference TRBV11-2 and TRBJ2-1, is EAGVAQSPRYKIIEKRQSVAFWCNPISGHATLYWYQQILGQGPKLLIQFQNNGVVDDSQLPKDRFSAERLKGVDSTLKIQPAKLEDSAVYLCASSSPYGNEQFFGPGTRLTVL.

The rearrangement uses TRBV2 and TRBJ2-7; maybe TRBD1 (6 bases). Germline V gene lookup returns CDR1 SNHLY and CDR2 FYNNEI. There are 13 residues in the CDR3. V was pared by 8 bases and J by 1 base, with 12 bases between. DNA of the CDR3: TGTGCCAGCCAAAGACAGGATTCCTACGAGCAGTACTTC. It codes for CASQRQDSYEQYF.